Listed here is a single T cell receptor (beta chain). Generated by immunoSEQ multiplex PCR, the TCRdb table keeps only in-frame clones and is missing some. The sample lists 350,000 to 500,000 clones; 75% to 95% were seen once. This entry comes from a study of Ad26.COV2.S vaccination and SARS-CoV-2 variants. As for the study in general: Recipients of Ad26.COV2.S got it intramuscularly, once or twice 56 days apart.

The germline V and J ends were trimmed by 4 bases and 4 bases, with 10 bases remaining between them. The CDR3 loop spans 13 amino acids. Per the germline V gene, CDR1 is SNHLY and CDR2 is FYNNEI. Specified treatment: roughly 20 received Ad26.COV2.S at low or high dose, single or two shots; roughly five received placebo; per-sample allocation not given. Day 63 after the first injection of vaccine or placebo was the sampling time. It was Wuhan-strain SARS-CoV-2 spike that the Ad26 vaccine vector expressed. This TCR was sampled from a person between 18 and 59 years old who received the Ad26.COV2.S COVID-19 vaccine or a placebo. The specimen was peripheral blood, collected in a trial of Ad26.COV2.S vaccine versus placebo. V gene TRBV2 combines with J gene TRBJ1-2, with a possible D match to TRBD1 (5 bases). CDR3: CASSGQGGYGYTF. CDR3 bases: TGTGCCAGCAGTGGGCAGGGAGGCTATGGCTACACCTTC. The full variable domain, with the rest looked up from reference TRBV2 and TRBJ1-2, is EPEVTQTPSHQVTQMGQEVILRCVPISNHLYFYWYRQILGQKVEFLVSFYNNEISEKSEIFDDQFSVERPDGSNFTLKIRSTKLEDSAMYFCASSGQGGYGYTFGSGTRLTVV.